One and the same sample provided the 19 T cell receptor beta chains below, sequenced in a study of metastatic and nonmetastatic thyroid tumors. The entire patient cohort was treatment-naive prior to thyroid surgery. TCRdb re-analyzed the PCR reads using MiXCR. The sample gives some 7,800 clones, roughly 31% of which show up once; less than 20% is in the top ten. Material: tumor tissue. The receptors were gathered from a female donor with papillary thyroid cancer or a benign thyroid nodule (not recorded which). Some clones in this sample may be carry-over from other donors' samples.

V is TRBV11-1 and J is TRBJ2-3, with 8 positions matching TRBD2. This CDR3 comprises 16 residues. Germline V gene data show CDR1 as SGHAT and CDR2 as FQDESV (reference sequence). V dropped 6 bases and J dropped 0; count of bases not matched to a gene: 8. In nucleotides, the CDR3 is TGTGCCAGCAGTTTTCGACTAGCGCCTAGCACAGATACGCAGTATTTT. It specifies CASSFRLAPSTDTQYF.

The J gene is TRBJ2-6, the V gene TRBV19, with TRBD2 as a possible D gene (5 bases). Trimming shortened V by 6 bases and J by 0 bases, and 15 bases separated the two germline ends. The CDR3 has 17 amino acids. Germline V lookup: CDR1 LNHDA, CDR2 SQIVND (reference sequence). The CDR3 nucleotides read TGTGCCAGTAGCCGAGGGATCCTAACCTCTGGGGCCAACGTCCTGACTTTC. Protein: CASSRGILTSGANVLTF.

J is TRBJ1-1 and V is TRBV7-6; D may be TRBD1 (5 bases). The CDR3 has 13 amino acids. Trimming pared 1 base from V and 7 bases from J, leaving 10 bases between. Germline CDR1 SGHVS, CDR2 FNYEAQ. Written as DNA, the CDR3 is TGTGCCAGCAGCTTAGATGGGGGGAGTGAAGCTTTCTTT. Amino acids: CASSLDGGSEAFF.

This clone was seen only a few times. The genes are TRBV28 and TRBJ2-3; D possibly corresponds to TRBD2 (6 bases). The germline CDR1 and CDR2 sequences are MDHEN and SYDVKM. CDR3 length equals 16 residues. The ends were cut back, 5 bases at V and 4 bases at J, with 19 bases in the middle. The DNA for the CDR3 is TGTGCCAGCAGTCCTTGGGACTCCTCGGGACCAGATACGCAGTATTTT. As protein: CASSPWDSSGPDTQYF.

The chain joins TRBV7-2 to TRBJ2-1, with 8 bases that match TRBD1. This CDR3 comprises 16 residues. V lost 0 bases and J lost 8; bases outside the gene matches: 9. Germline CDR1 reads SGHTA; CDR2 reads FQGNSA. The DNA of the CDR3 is TGTGCCAGCAGCTTAGCGCGGTGGCAGGGGGCCCATGAGCAGTTCTTC. Protein sequence: CASSLARWQGAHEQFF.

This clone was counted between two and nine times. The J gene is TRBJ2-3, the V gene TRBV6-4; 10 bases map to TRBD2. The CDR3 runs to 14 residues. From germline, CDR1 is MRHNA and CDR2 SNTAGT. V dropped 2 bases and J dropped 4; count of bases not matched to a gene: 0. CDR3 residues: CASSDSGGADTQYF. The CDR3 DNA reads as TGTGCCAGCAGTGACAGCGGGGGGGCAGATACGCAGTATTTT.

This clone was seen more than once but under ten times. The chain is built from TRBV28 and TRBJ2-5, with 11 bases identical to TRBD2. J gave up 1 base and V 3 bases, and 10 bases lay outside the gene matches. From germline, CDR1 is MDHEN and CDR2 SYDVKM. The CDR3 consists of 18 residues. The CDR3 DNA follows: TGTGCCAGCAGTTTTTCAATGAGACTAGCGGGGACCCAAGAGACCCAGTACTTC. Protein product: CASSFSMRLAGTQETQYF.

In its sample, this clone was seen a few times. The chain recombines TRBV6-1 with TRBJ1-1; D may be TRBD1 (5 bases). CDR3 length: 15 amino acids. The V gene lost 1 base and the J gene lost 6 bases, with 15 bases spanning the gap. CDR1 and CDR2 from the germline V gene are MNHNS and SASEGT. CDR3 in amino acids: CASSEDPGTLPEAFF. The CDR3 DNA sequence: TGTGCCAGCAGTGAAGACCCAGGGACCCTTCCTGAAGCTTTCTTT.

This rearrangement joins TRBV27 to TRBJ1-6; D is undetermined. The V gene's germline CDR1 is MNHEY and CDR2 SMNVEV (reference sequence). V was pared by 3 bases and J by 10 bases, with 7 bases between. This CDR3 is 12 amino acids long. The CDR3 here is CASSFWLSPLHF. CDR3 DNA sequence: TGTGCCAGCAGTTTTTGGTTGTCACCCCTCCACTTT.

The V call is TRBV4-1, the J call TRBJ1-2; D is uncertain. The V gene's germline CDR1 is MGHRA and CDR2 YSYEKL. V was shortened by 1 base and J by 8 bases, with 11 bases between the two germline ends. There are 13 residues in the CDR3. The CDR3 bases are TGCGCCAGCAGCCAAGGAACGGCCGGGGGCTACACCTTC. It specifies CASSQGTAGGYTF.

This clone has a single count. The chain has TRBV3-1 and TRBJ2-1; possibly TRBD2 for D (6 bases). V was cut by 5 bases and J by 3 bases, with 14 bases left in between. From germline, CDR1 is LGHDT and CDR2 YNNKEL (reference sequence). CDR3 length: 15 residues. CDR3 sequence: CASSKDGGGYNEQFF. CDR3 in DNA: TGTGCCAGCAGCAAGGACGGGGGAGGCTACAATGAGCAGTTCTTC.

By proportion, this clone is medium-sized. The chain employs TRBV9 and TRBJ1-2, with a possible D match to TRBD1 (5 bases). CDR3 length: 13 residues. The V and J ends lost 0 bases and 5 bases respectively, with 8 bases between them. Germline V lookup: CDR1 SGDLS, CDR2 YYNGEE. The CDR3 is CASSVDSGYGYTF. DNA for the CDR3: TGTGCCAGCAGCGTAGATTCAGGGTATGGCTACACCTTC.

The table lists this clone with a few counts. In this CDR3 the conserved last residue, phenylalanine or tryptophan, is missing, so a read error is likely. The DNA is left out, because the CDR3 cannot be placed on it with certainty; the CDR3 is given as TCRdb lists it. The rearrangement uses TRBV12-5 and TRBJ2-4; the tabulated D call, TRBD2, remains unverified against the DNA. Germline loops: CDR1 LGHNT, CDR2 FRNRAP. Inclusive of both ends, the CDR3 amounts to 14 amino acids. The CDR3 reads CASGLPTPGLAGKV.

V and J are TRBV11-2 and TRBJ2-7; TRBD2 matches at 7 bases. Germline lookup yields CDR1 SGHAT and CDR2 FQNNGV. This CDR3 is 15 amino acids long. Unmatched junction bases numbered 6, after V lost 0 bases and J lost 4 bases. CDR3 DNA sequence: TGTGCCAGCAGCTTAGATGTAGCGGGCCTATACGAGCAGTACTTC. It codes for CASSLDVAGLYEQYF.

The chain employs TRBV6-1 and TRBJ1-2, with D perhaps TRBD1 (6 bases). V lost 3 bases and J 6 bases, leaving 26 bases between the germline ends. The CDR3 length is 18 residues. The germline V gene encodes CDR1 MNHNS and CDR2 SASEGT. CDR3 nucleotide sequence: TGTGCCAGCAGTGATGGCCTCGGAGGGGGAGGGGCCGGTGATGGCTACACCTTC. Amino acid sequence: CASSDGLGGGGAGDGYTF.

This clone occurred a few times. This chain joins TRBV28 and TRBJ1-2, with D perhaps matching TRBD1 (5 bases). There are 14 residues in the CDR3. The germline gives CDR1 MDHEN, CDR2 SYDVKM. V lost 4 bases, J lost 2 bases, and 11 bases lay in between. The CDR3 here is CASSSGRANYGYTF. CDR3 sequence (DNA): TGTGCCAGCAGTTCTGGCAGGGCGAACTATGGCTACACCTTC.

This clone was detected only a few times. The rearrangement joins TRBV6-6 to TRBJ2-3; D not resolved. Germline CDR1 MNHNY, CDR2 SVGAGI (reference sequence). V dropped 2 bases and J dropped 4 bases, with 7 bases sitting between them. The CDR3 totals 13 residues. CDR3 sequence: CASSYLVSDTQYF. CDR3 sequence (DNA): TGTGCCAGCAGTTACCTTGTCTCAGATACGCAGTATTTT.

The chain has TRBV24-1 and TRBJ2-5; the D call may be TRBD1 or TRBD2 (5 bases each). V dropped 9 bases and J dropped 1 base, with 11 bases sitting between them. The CDR3 extends over 13 amino acids. Looked up from germline, CDR1 is KGHDR and CDR2 is SFDVKD. For the CDR3, the DNA is TGTGCCACCCAAGGGACCTTCCAAGAGACCCAGTACTTC. Its protein product is CATQGTFQETQYF.

The V call is TRBV2, the J call TRBJ1-6; 9 positions match TRBD1. This CDR3 is 15 amino acids long. Unmatched junction bases numbered 4, after V lost 2 bases and J lost 8 bases. From germline, CDR1 is SNHLY and CDR2 FYNNEI. Written as DNA, the CDR3 is TGTGCCAGCAGTGAACTGGGACAGGGAGATTCACCCCTCCACTTT. The encoded protein is CASSELGQGDSPLHF.